These 9 T cell receptor beta chains share one sample of origin, sequenced in a study of T cells in women clearing cervical HPV infection. Measured with immunoSEQ multiplex PCR; TCRdb has only the in-frame clones, and not every one. Its table records about 29,000 clones. Sequenced: blood buffy coat. Receptors originate from a woman aged 18 to 75 with a cervical HPV16 infection that either progressed to CIN3+ or cleared (not recorded which).

Details on this clone: The read comes to an end 3 residues before the CDR3 does, leaving the germline J gene to fill in the end. The V gene is TRBV7-8, the J gene TRBJ2-2; D call uncertain. The CDR3 has 15 residues. V lost 7 bases to trimming and J lost 1 base, with 13 bases between them. The germline gives CDR1 SGHVS, CDR2 FQNEAQ. This CDR3 is CASIAPGRNTGELFF. Partial CDR3 DNA: TGTGCCAGCATCGCCCCAGGTCGGAACACCGGGGAG.

As for this clone: Read coverage stops 3 residues before the CDR3 terminus; the germline J gene supplies the remainder. The chain couples TRBV19 to TRBJ1-1; the match to TRBD1 covers 7 bases. Germline V gene lookup returns CDR1 LNHDA and CDR2 SQIVND (reference sequence). The CDR3 loop spans 13 amino acids. V was pared by 6 bases and J by 3 bases, with 4 bases of the junction left unmatched. Here the CDR3 reads CASSHRGYTEAFF. The CDR3 bases that were read are TGTGCCAGTAGCCACAGGGGATACACTGAA.

Notes on this clone: Read sequence stops 3 residues before the CDR3 end, and the germline J gene provides the missing end. V is TRBV2 and J is TRBJ2-2; no firm D call. Germline lookup yields CDR1 SNHLY and CDR2 FYNNEI. The CDR3 is 15 amino acids. V dropped 0 bases and J dropped 3 bases, with 8 bases sitting between them. CDR3 DNA (partial): TGTGCCAGCAGTGAAGCGTTGACACACACCGGGGAG. Protein sequence: CASSEALTHTGE. The full CDR3 protein is CASSEALTHTGELFF.

Comment on this clone: The missing CDR3 end, 3 residues past where the read stops, is filled in from the germline J gene. The V and J genes are TRBV2 and TRBJ1-5; D perhaps matches TRBD1 (6 bases). The CDR3 runs to 14 residues. Germline V CDR1 and CDR2: SNHLY, FYNNEI. The V and J ends lost 4 bases and 2 bases respectively, with 9 bases between them. The CDR3 bases that were read are TGTGCCAGCAGTGTACAGGGACGCAATCAGCCC. This encodes CASSVQGRNQP. In full, the CDR3 is CASSVQGRNQPQHF.

Remarks on this clone: The CDR3 is cut off 3 residues early in the read; its end comes from the germline J gene. The chain employs TRBV5-1 and TRBJ1-1; D is possibly TRBD1 (5 bases). The CDR3 consists of 15 residues. The V gene lost 4 bases and the J gene lost 1 base, with 14 bases spanning the gap. Germline CDR1 is SGHRS and CDR2 is YFSETQ. The CDR3 spells CASSDAGIRNTEAFF. Partial CDR3 DNA: TGCGCCAGCAGCGACGCAGGGATAAGGAACACTGAA.

Regarding this clone: The CDR3 is cut off 3 residues early in the read; its end comes from the germline J gene. V is TRBV7-9 and J is TRBJ2-5; D may be TRBD2 (5 bases). Between the trimmed V and J ends, which lost 2 bases and 2 bases, there was a span of 9 bases. CDR3 length equals 14 residues. Germline loops: CDR1 SEHNR, CDR2 FQNEAQ (reference sequence). The CDR3 DNA, read in part, is TGTGCCAGCAGCTTACGGGGAAGGCAAGAGACC. It encodes CASSLRGRQET. The CDR3 in full is CASSLRGRQETQYF.

Points on this clone: The CDR3 end is not reached by the read, which stops 3 residues before it; the germline J gene fills it in. The rearrangement links TRBV30 to TRBJ2-3, with 11 bases identical to TRBD2. V gave up 5 bases and J gave up 5 bases; unmatched junction bases: 12. The CDR3 is 16 amino acids. Germline loops: CDR1 GTSNPN, CDR2 SVGIG (reference sequence). The CDR3 loop is CAWGPPSGGPLDTQYF. The part of the CDR3 DNA that was read is TGTGCCTGGGGCCCCCCTAGCGGGGGGCCACTAGATACG. Combining the CDR3 with reference TRBV30 and TRBJ2-3 gives the whole variable domain SQTIHQWPATLVQPVGSPLSLECTVEGTSNPNLYWYRQAAGRGLQLLFYSVGIGQISSEVPQNLSASRPQDRQFILSSKKLLLSDSGFYLCAWGPPSGGPLDTQYFGPGTRLTVL.

Concerning this clone: Sequencing ends 3 residues short of the CDR3 end; the germline J gene provides the rest. V is TRBV6-4 and J is TRBJ2-7; 9 nucleotides align to TRBD2. The length of the CDR3 is 15 residues. Per the germline V gene, CDR1 is MRHNA and CDR2 is SNTAGT. With 3 bases clipped from V and 6 bases from J, the junction kept 9 bases outside the gene matches. The sequenced CDR3 bases are TGTGCCAGCAGTGAGTATCCGGGACTAGCTTCCGAG. This encodes CASSEYPGLASE. In full, the CDR3 is CASSEYPGLASEQYF.

With regard to this clone: The CDR3 end falls 3 residues outside the read, so it is completed with the germline J gene. The rearrangement links TRBV29-1 to TRBJ2-3, with unresolved D. V lost 4 bases and J lost 4, with 3 bases in between. Germline V gene data show CDR1 as SQVTM and CDR2 as ANQGSEA. The CDR3 spans 10 residues. CDR3 DNA (partial): TGCAGCGTTGGCGCAGATACG. Translation gives CSVGADT. The whole CDR3 sequence is CSVGADTQYF.